This TCR beta chain was found in a study of CD8+ T cells in alopecia areata. About this clone itself: Its specificity is not known.

V was shortened by 3 bases and J by 6 bases, with 10 bases between the two germline ends. The germline CDR1 and CDR2 sequences are SGHRS and YFSETQ. CDR3 length: 12 residues. Overall study findings and caveats: Resident alphabeta T cells of normal skin are also sequenced in scalp samples.

Peripheral blood, together with lesional scalp punch biopsies, was collected from alopecia areata patients. T lymphocytes (CD4+ and CD8+) were sorted from PBMCs. Extracted RNA was reverse transcribed, and the resulting cDNA served as sequencing template. Sequenced by immunoSEQ multiplex PCR; TCRdb stores in-frame clones only, minus some. This table has 150,000 to 200,000 clones, about 72% appearing once. The chain has TRBV5-1 and TRBJ2-7, with D perhaps matching TRBD1 or TRBD2 (5 bases each). The sequence came from a human donor with alopecia areata. The input for sequencing was CD8+ T cells sorted from blood, taken at week 0. This chain's CDR3 is CASSSEGSEQYF. CDR3 bases: TGCGCCAGCAGCTCCGAGGGGTCCGAGCAGTACTTC.